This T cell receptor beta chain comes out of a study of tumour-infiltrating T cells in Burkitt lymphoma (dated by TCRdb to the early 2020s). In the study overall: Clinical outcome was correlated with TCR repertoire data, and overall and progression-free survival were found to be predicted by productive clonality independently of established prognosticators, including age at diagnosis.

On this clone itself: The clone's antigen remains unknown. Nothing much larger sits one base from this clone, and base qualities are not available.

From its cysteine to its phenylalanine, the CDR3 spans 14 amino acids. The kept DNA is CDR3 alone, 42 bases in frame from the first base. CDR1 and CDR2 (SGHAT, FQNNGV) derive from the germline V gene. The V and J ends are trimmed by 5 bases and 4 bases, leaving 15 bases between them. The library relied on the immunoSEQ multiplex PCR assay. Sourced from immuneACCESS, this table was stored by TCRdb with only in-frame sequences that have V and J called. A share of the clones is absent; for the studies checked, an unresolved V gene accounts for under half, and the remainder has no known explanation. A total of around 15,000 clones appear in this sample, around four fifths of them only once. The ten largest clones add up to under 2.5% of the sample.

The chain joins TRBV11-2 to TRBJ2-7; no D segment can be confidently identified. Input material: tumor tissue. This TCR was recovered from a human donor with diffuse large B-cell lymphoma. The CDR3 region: CASSPVPGWYEQYF. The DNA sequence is TGTGCCAGCAGCCCAGTACCTGGGTGGTACGAGCAGTACTTC.